This T cell receptor (beta chain) was sequenced for a study of T cells after yellow fever vaccination. Overall study context: Preparation of the low-cell-number fractions used SMART-Seq v4 Ultra Low Input.

TCRdb recomputed calls from the 5' RACE reads with MiXCR, one row per CDR3 protein. The sample yields 150,000 to 200,000 distinct CDR3 sequences, about a tenth seen once. In its sample, this clonotype was seen many times. The clonotype originates from a man in his late teens or twenties who received the YFV17D yellow fever vaccine. The sample here was CD8+ T cells sorted from PBMCs, taken 45 days after the yellow fever booster vaccination.

CDR3 sequence: CASSLVTAGGETQYF. The CDR3 DNA follows: TGTGCCAGCAGTTTGGTGACCGCGGGGGGGGAGACCCAGTACTTC. This sequence joins TRBV28 and TRBJ2-5; TRBD2 matches 9 bases. Unmatched junction bases numbered 7, after V lost 3 bases and J lost 5 bases. CDR3 length equals 15 residues. From germline, CDR1 is MDHEN and CDR2 SYDVKM.